The clone carrying this T cell receptor beta chain was counted at least ten times. Its antigen is as yet unknown. These data originate in a study of early T cells in non-severe SARS-CoV-2 infection. Study as a whole: Bulk RNA isolated from unsorted whole blood underwent sequencing; chains were not paired. Study findings and constraints: The matching step, a VDJdb search, favored anti-spike CD8 responses and missed private and CD4 specificities.

Separate cDNA molecules each had unique molecular identifiers attached to them. TCRdb recomputed calls from the 5' RACE reads with MiXCR, one row per CDR3 protein. Among tens of thousands of distinct CDR3 sequences listed, roughly 7.7% were seen once. Germline V lookup: CDR1 LNHNV, CDR2 YYDKDF (reference sequence). V was trimmed by 1 base and J by 8 bases, leaving 11 bases between them. The CDR3 consists of 13 residues. The rearrangement joins TRBV15 to TRBJ1-2; a weak D match, TRBD1 (6 bases). This TCR was recovered from an adult who was a healthcare worker with PCR-confirmed SARS-CoV-2 infection or an uninfected control (not recorded which). Specimen: whole blood. CDR3 coding DNA: TGTGCCACCAGCAGAGGGGGGGACACGGGCTACACCTTC. Residues: CATSRGGDTGYTF.